This is a list of T cell receptor beta chains from one sample in a study of neurological immune-mediated disorders. TCRdb re-called the 5' RACE reads with MiXCR, one entry per CDR3 protein. The table includes tens of thousands of distinct CDR3 sequences, about 6% detected once. Sequencing was performed on CD4+ T cells from blood. The receptor source for this set is a woman between 35 and 50 years old in good health. Each CDR3 is given with its conserved first and last residue. The D gene is left open where the match is weak. Clone size is given for some rows only: seen once, a few or many times, or a class if the clone is expanded.

D: TRBD1; J: TRBJ1-2; size: many; V: TRBV18; DNA: TGTGCCAGCTCACCGTTGCGACAGGGAACTACCTATGGCTACACCTTC; CDR3: CASSPLRQGTTYGYTF
D: NA; J: TRBJ2-5; size: many; V: TRBV7-2; DNA: TGTGCCAGCAGCTTACTCGGGGGGCGATCAGAGACCCAGTACTTC; CDR3: CASSLLGGRSETQYF
D: NA; J: TRBJ1-1; size: many; V: TRBV5-1; DNA: TGCGCCAGCAGCGTCTCCGGGACGGAGAACACTGAAGCTTTCTTT; CDR3: CASSVSGTENTEAFF
D: NA; J: TRBJ1-1; size: many; V: TRBV5-5; DNA: TGTGCCAGCAGCCCCAACTCGCCCAGGACAGTGGGCACTGAAGCTTTCTTT; CDR3: CASSPNSPRTVGTEAFF
D: TRBD1; J: TRBJ2-7; size: many; V: TRBV20-1; DNA: TGCAGTGCTAGGGACAGGCGGTACTACGAGCAGTACTTC; CDR3: CSARDRRYYEQYF
D: TRBD1; J: TRBJ1-2; size: many; V: TRBV6-5; DNA: TGTGCCAGCAGTTACGTCAGAACAGGGGGCGGCTATGGCTACACCTTC; CDR3: CASSYVRTGGGYGYTF
D: NA; J: TRBJ1-2; size: many; V: TRBV12-3/TRBV12-4; DNA: TGTGCCAGCAGCCCCCAGGGGACCTATGGCTACACCTTC; CDR3: CASSPQGTYGYTF
D: NA; J: TRBJ1-5; size: many; V: TRBV5-1; DNA: TGCGCCAGCAGCTTGGCAGGGCGAAATCAGCCCCAGCATTTT; CDR3: CASSLAGRNQPQHF
D: TRBD1; J: TRBJ2-5; size: many; V: TRBV7-2; DNA: TGTGCCAGCAGCCCAGACAGGGGGCAGGAGACCCAGTACTTC; CDR3: CASSPDRGQETQYF
D: NA; J: TRBJ2-2; size: many; V: TRBV7-6; DNA: TGTGCCAGCAGGATTAGCGGCCGGAAGAGGGAGCTGTTTTTT; CDR3: CASRISGRKRELFF
D: NA; J: TRBJ1-2; size: many; V: TRBV5-1; DNA: TGCGCCAGCAGCTTATCAGGGATATATGGCTACACCTTC; CDR3: CASSLSGIYGYTF
D: NA; J: TRBJ2-2; size: many; V: TRBV11-3; DNA: TGTGCCAGCAGCCGAGGGGGAGTCGGCACCGGGGAGCTGTTTTTT; CDR3: CASSRGGVGTGELFF
D: TRBD1; J: TRBJ2-5; size: few; V: TRBV28; DNA: TGTGCCAGCCAGGGACAGCAAGAGACCCAGTACTTC; CDR3: CASQGQQETQYF
D: TRBD1; J: TRBJ1-1; size: many; V: TRBV20-1; DNA: TGCAGTGCTAGAGATTATACGGAGGGGGCGTACACTGAAGCTTTCTTT; CDR3: CSARDYTEGAYTEAFF
D: NA; J: TRBJ1-1; size: many; V: TRBV6-2/TRBV6-3; DNA: TGTGCCAGCAGTTTATCAGGGCCTTCGGCTTTCTTT; CDR3: CASSLSGPSAFF
D: TRBD2; J: TRBJ2-1; size: many; V: TRBV7-3; DNA: TGTGCCAGCAGCTTTCGGACTAGCGGGATCTCCTACAATGAGCAGTTCTTC; CDR3: CASSFRTSGISYNEQFF
D: NA; J: TRBJ1-5; size: many; V: TRBV25-1; DNA: TGTGCCAGCAGTGATCAACGTTGGTATAGCAATCAGCCCCAGCATTTT; CDR3: CASSDQRWYSNQPQHF
D: NA; J: TRBJ1-6; size: many; V: TRBV5-1; DNA: TGCGCCAGCAGCTACCAGGGGCCCTATAATTCACCCCTCCACTTT; CDR3: CASSYQGPYNSPLHF
D: NA; J: TRBJ2-3; size: many; V: TRBV7-3; DNA: TGTGCCAGCAGCTTATACCAGTCAGAGGCAGATACGCAGTATTTT; CDR3: CASSLYQSEADTQYF
D: NA; J: TRBJ1-3; size: many; V: TRBV7-2; DNA: TGTGCCAGCAGCGGGGGCCTCTCTGGAAACACCATATATTTT; CDR3: CASSGGLSGNTIYF
D: NA; J: TRBJ2-5; size: many; V: TRBV20-1; DNA: TGCAGTGTTGTGGGGGAATCAGAGACCCAGTACTTC; CDR3: CSVVGESETQYF
D: TRBD1; J: TRBJ2-3; size: many; V: TRBV29-1; DNA: TGCAGCGTTGACAGTTGGGACAGGGGGTTCACAGATACGCAGTATTTT; CDR3: CSVDSWDRGFTDTQYF
D: TRBD2; J: TRBJ2-3; size: many; V: TRBV11-3; DNA: TGTGCCAGCAGCTCTGGCGGGAGTGGAGATACGCAGTATTTT; CDR3: CASSSGGSGDTQYF
D: NA; J: TRBJ1-5; size: many; V: TRBV7-9; DNA: TGTGCCAGCAGCTTAAATGGGGATCAGCCCCAGCATTTT; CDR3: CASSLNGDQPQHF
D: NA; J: TRBJ2-1; size: NA; V: TRBV29-1; DNA: TGCAGCGTCACCCCCACGGGGCGGGGGCACAATGAGCAGTTCTTC; CDR3: CSVTPTGRGHNEQFF
D: TRBD1; J: TRBJ1-5; size: few; V: TRBV12-3/TRBV12-4; DNA: TGTGCCAGCAGCAAGGGGACAGGCCACTCGTATCAGCCCCAGCATTTT; CDR3: CASSKGTGHSYQPQHF
D: NA; J: TRBJ1-1; size: NA; V: TRBV19; DNA: TGTGCCAGTAGTTTACCAACAGGAATCAACACTGAAGCTTTCTTT; CDR3: CASSLPTGINTEAFF
D: NA; J: TRBJ2-1; size: many; V: TRBV6-2/TRBV6-3; DNA: TGTGCCAGCAGGCAATCCGGGACCGTCACCTACAATGAGCAGTTCTTC; CDR3: CASRQSGTVTYNEQFF
D: TRBD1; J: TRBJ1-5; size: many; V: TRBV12-3/TRBV12-4; DNA: TGTGCCAGCAGTCCACCCGGGACAGCTCCCAATCAGCCCCAGCATTTT; CDR3: CASSPPGTAPNQPQHF
D: NA; J: TRBJ2-3; size: many; V: TRBV5-1; DNA: TGCGCCAGCAGCTTCCGGGGCACAGATACGCAGTATTTT; CDR3: CASSFRGTDTQYF
D: NA; J: TRBJ2-7; size: many; V: TRBV5-1; DNA: TGCGCCAGCAGCTTGAATTTGGCGGGGATCACCGAGCAGTACTTC; CDR3: CASSLNLAGITEQYF
D: TRBD2; J: TRBJ2-7; size: many; V: TRBV12-3/TRBV12-4; DNA: TGTGCCAGCAGTCGACCCCTAGCGGGAGGGCCCCACGAGCAGTACTTC; CDR3: CASSRPLAGGPHEQYF
D: NA; J: TRBJ2-3; size: many; V: TRBV20-1; DNA: TGCAGTGCTAGGGGCCTAGCAACGGCGCAGTATTTT; CDR3: CSARGLATAQYF
D: NA; J: TRBJ2-5; size: many; V: TRBV7-9; DNA: TGTGCCAGCAGCTTAGTTGGGGCGGAGACCCAGTACTTC; CDR3: CASSLVGAETQYF
D: NA; J: TRBJ2-1; size: many; V: TRBV20-1; DNA: TGCAGTGCCCACGAGAAAGAAGGTGAGCAGTTCTTC; CDR3: CSAHEKEGEQFF
D: TRBD1; J: TRBJ1-1; size: NA; V: TRBV28; DNA: TGTGCCAGCAGTTCCCAAGGACAGGGAAGAACTGAAGCTTTCTTT; CDR3: CASSSQGQGRTEAFF
D: TRBD2; J: TRBJ2-3; size: many; V: TRBV20-1; DNA: TGCAGTGCTAGAGTGAGCGGGAGAGCCCCAAATACGCAGTATTTT; CDR3: CSARVSGRAPNTQYF
D: NA; J: TRBJ1-1; size: many; V: TRBV29-1; DNA: TGCAGCGTTCGACCAAAGCTGGGGAACACTGAAGCTTTCTTT; CDR3: CSVRPKLGNTEAFF
D: NA; J: TRBJ1-2; size: many; V: TRBV20-1; DNA: TGCAGTGGAGCAGTAAAAAACTATGGCTACACCTTC; CDR3: CSGAVKNYGYTF
D: NA; J: TRBJ1-5; size: many; V: TRBV5-5; DNA: TGTGCCAGCAGCTTGGTGGCAGGGTGGAATCAGCCCCAGCATTTT; CDR3: CASSLVAGWNQPQHF
D: NA; J: TRBJ2-2; size: many; V: TRBV10-3; DNA: TGTGCCACCCGGCCGGTCATCTGGGGGGCCGGGGAGCTGTTTTTT; CDR3: CATRPVIWGAGELFF
D: TRBD2; J: TRBJ2-3; size: many; V: TRBV5-1; DNA: TGCGCCAGCAGCTTTAGCGGGAGTACCGCAGATACGCAGTATTTT; CDR3: CASSFSGSTADTQYF
D: NA; J: TRBJ1-4; size: many; V: TRBV12-3/TRBV12-4; DNA: TGTGCCAGCAGTTTTCTCAACTCCAACGAAAAACTGTTTTTT; CDR3: CASSFLNSNEKLFF
D: NA; J: TRBJ1-5; size: few; V: TRBV28; DNA: TGTGCCAGCAGTTTCGGAGTCAGGGGATCAGGTCAGCCCCAGCATTTT; CDR3: CASSFGVRGSGQPQHF
D: TRBD2; J: TRBJ2-3; size: many; V: TRBV7-2; DNA: TGTGCCAGCAGCGGGACTAACATCTTGGATACGCAGTATTTT; CDR3: CASSGTNILDTQYF
D: TRBD1; J: TRBJ2-4; size: many; V: TRBV25-1; DNA: TGTGCCAGCATGCCCTCGGGACAGGGGAAAAACATTCAGTACTTC; CDR3: CASMPSGQGKNIQYF
D: TRBD1; J: TRBJ2-1; size: many; V: TRBV5-1; DNA: TGCGCCAGCAGCTTGGGTGACAGGGCTTACAATGAGCAGTTCTTC; CDR3: CASSLGDRAYNEQFF
D: TRBD1; J: TRBJ2-7; size: many; V: TRBV6-5; DNA: TGTGCCAGCAGCCTCCGGGACAGGGGAATTTACGAGCAGTACTTC; CDR3: CASSLRDRGIYEQYF
D: TRBD2; J: TRBJ2-7; size: many; V: TRBV29-1; DNA: TGCAGCGTTGAAGGGGGGACTAGCGGGAGGGCCGACTACGAGCAGTACTTC; CDR3: CSVEGGTSGRADYEQYF
D: NA; J: TRBJ1-4; size: many; V: TRBV20-1; DNA: TGCAGTCTGAGTGAAAAACTGTTTTTT; CDR3: CSLSEKLFF
D: NA; J: TRBJ1-5; size: many; V: TRBV7-9; DNA: TGTGCCAGCAGCTTAGAAGGGCCTAATCAGCCCCAGCATTTT; CDR3: CASSLEGPNQPQHF
D: NA; J: TRBJ2-7; size: many; V: TRBV5-1; DNA: TGCGCCAGCAGCGGCCAGGGGAGGGACGAGCAGTACTTC; CDR3: CASSGQGRDEQYF
D: NA; J: TRBJ2-5; size: many; V: TRBV4-2; DNA: TGTGCCAGCAGCCAAGATCCCGGGGGCTGGGAGACCCAGTACTTC; CDR3: CASSQDPGGWETQYF
D: NA; J: TRBJ2-2; size: many; V: TRBV9; DNA: TGTGCCAGCAGCGCGTTAGCGGCGTCGGGGCGAGGGGAGCTGTTTTTT; CDR3: CASSALAASGRGELFF
D: NA; J: TRBJ1-6; size: many; V: TRBV5-1; DNA: TGCGCCAGCAGCTTGGCCGGGTATTCACCCCTCCACTTT; CDR3: CASSLAGYSPLHF
D: TRBD1; J: TRBJ1-2; size: many; V: TRBV7-2; DNA: TGTGCCAGCAGCCGGGACAGGGAACGTGGCTACACCTTC; CDR3: CASSRDRERGYTF
D: NA; J: TRBJ2-1; size: many; V: TRBV3-1; DNA: TGTGCCAGCAGGGGGTTCAGGGGAGGCAATGAGCAGTTCTTC; CDR3: CASRGFRGGNEQFF